This paragraph covers one TCR beta chain sequence. The data stem from a study of cytomegalovirus exposure and HLA in healthy donors. PCR involved 60 Vbeta and 13 Jbeta primers. Some clones are missing from TCRdb's copy, which holds only in-frame ones; the method was immunoSEQ multiplex PCR. The table includes some 200,000 clones, over 75% detected once. CDR1 SGHNT and CDR2 YENEEA come from the germline V gene. The CDR3 length is 15 residues. V lost 6 bases to trimming and J lost 2 bases; unmatched junction nucleotides: 5. This rearrangement joins TRBV11-3 to TRBJ2-7; 12 positions agree with TRBD2. This clonotype was sampled from a young man in good health and CMV-seronegative. Sequenced material: PBMCs. CDR3 DNA sequence: TGTGCCAGCAGACTTACTAGCGGGGGGACCTACGAGCAGTACTTC. It is translated as CASRLTSGGTYEQYF.